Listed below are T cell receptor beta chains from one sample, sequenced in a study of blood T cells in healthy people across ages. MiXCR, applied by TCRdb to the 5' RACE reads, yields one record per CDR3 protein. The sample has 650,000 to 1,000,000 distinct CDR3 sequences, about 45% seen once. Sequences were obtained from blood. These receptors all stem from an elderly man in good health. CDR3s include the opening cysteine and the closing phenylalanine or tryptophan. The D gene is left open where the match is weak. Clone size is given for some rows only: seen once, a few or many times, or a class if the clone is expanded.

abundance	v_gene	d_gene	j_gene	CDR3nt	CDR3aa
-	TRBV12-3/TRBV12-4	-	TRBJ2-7	TGTGCCAGCAGGGCCCGGGAGCCGCCCTACGAGCAGTACTTC	CASRAREPPYEQYF
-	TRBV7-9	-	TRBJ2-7	TGTGCCAGCAGTCATATGGCAGGAGGGCACAAGCAGTACTTC	CASSHMAGGHKQYF
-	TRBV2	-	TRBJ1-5	TGTGCCAGCAGCAAGGGCTGGGGGAGCAATCAGCCCCAGCATTTT	CASSKGWGSNQPQHF
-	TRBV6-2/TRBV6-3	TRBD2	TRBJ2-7	TGTGCCAGCAGTCCCCTTGCGGGAGGTTCCTACGAGCGGTACTTC	CASSPLAGGSYERYF
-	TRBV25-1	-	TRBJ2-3	TGTGCCAGCAACCGACTAGGGATCGCTGCAGATACGCAGTATTTT	CASNRLGIAADTQYF
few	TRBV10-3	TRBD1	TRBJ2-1	TGTGCCACTTTTCGGGACAGGGGAGTCAATGAGCAGTTCTTC	CATFRDRGVNEQFF
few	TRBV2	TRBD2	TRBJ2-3	TGTGCCAGCAGTGAGCTAGCGGGAGAGATCACAGATACGCAGTATTTT	CASSELAGEITDTQYF
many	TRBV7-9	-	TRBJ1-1	TGTGCCAGCAGCTCCGATCCCGACACTGAAGCTTTCTTT	CASSSDPDTEAFF
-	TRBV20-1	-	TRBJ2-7	TGCAGTGCTAGGAGCGCTAGGTCCTCCTACGAGCAGTACTTC	CSARSARSSYEQYF
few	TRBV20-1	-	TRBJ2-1	TGCAGTGCTCGGGACTCCAGCTCCTACAATGAGCAGTTCTTC	CSARDSSSYNEQFF
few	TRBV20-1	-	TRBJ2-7	TGCAGTGCTAGAGGCAGGGTCTACGAGCAGTACTTC	CSARGRVYEQYF
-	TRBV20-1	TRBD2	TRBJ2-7	TGCAGTGCCCAGGGACTAGGCTCCTACGAGCAGTACTTC	CSAQGLGSYEQYF
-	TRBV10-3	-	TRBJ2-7	TGTGCCATCAGTGATGTCTACGAGCAGTACTTC	CAISDVYEQYF
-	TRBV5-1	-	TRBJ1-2	TGCGCCAGCAGCTTAACTTTCAGGGCGAACTATGGCTACACCTTC	CASSLTFRANYGYTF
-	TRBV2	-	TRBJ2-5	TGTGCCAGCAGTGAAATAGGTGGCATTGAGCAGTACTTC	CASSEIGGIEQYF
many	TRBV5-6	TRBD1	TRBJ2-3	TGTGCCAGCAGTGCACAGGGGACGTCAGATACGCAGTATTTT	CASSAQGTSDTQYF
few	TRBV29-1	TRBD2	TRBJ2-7	TGCAGCGTACGGACTAGCAGTTACGAGCAGTACTTC	CSVRTSSYEQYF
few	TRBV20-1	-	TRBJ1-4	TGCAGTGCCAACCCCTACGGTGCGTCTAATGAAAAACTGTTTTTT	CSANPYGASNEKLFF
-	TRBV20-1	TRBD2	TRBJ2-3	TGCAGTGCTAACCGGGGGGGCGTTAGCACAGATACGCGGTATTTT	CSANRGGVSTDTRYF
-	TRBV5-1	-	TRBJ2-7	TGCGCCAGCAGCCCAAGAGGAAAATCCTACGAGCAGTACTTC	CASSPRGKSYEQYF
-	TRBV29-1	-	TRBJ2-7	TGCAGCGTCGAAAGCGGTTACAATGAGCAGTACTTC	CSVESGYNEQYF
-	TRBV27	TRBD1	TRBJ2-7	TGTGCCACCCAACAGGGGATGGCCTACGAGCAGTACTTC	CATQQGMAYEQYF
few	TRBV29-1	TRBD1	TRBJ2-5	TGCAGCGTCCGGACAGGGGGTGGGGAGACCCAGTACTTC	CSVRTGGGETQYF
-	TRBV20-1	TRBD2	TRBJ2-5	TGCAGTGCTAGAGATCCGGAGCGGGGCCAAGAGACCCAGTACTTC	CSARDPERGQETQYF
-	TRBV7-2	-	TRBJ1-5	TGTGCCAGCAGCTTAGTAGGGTCTGGCAATCAGCCCCAGCATTTT	CASSLVGSGNQPQHF
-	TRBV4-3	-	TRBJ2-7	TGCGCCAGCAGCCAAAACACGGACGCCAAGCAGTACTTC	CASSQNTDAKQYF
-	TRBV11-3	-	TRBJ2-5	TGTGCCAGCGGATTCCTGGAGACCCAGTACTTC	CASGFLETQYF
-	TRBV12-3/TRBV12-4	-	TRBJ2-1	TGTGCCAGCGGAGGAGGGGGGATTGAGCAGTTCTTC	CASGGGGIEQFF
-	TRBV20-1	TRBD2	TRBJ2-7	TGCAGTGCGCCCCGGACTAGCGGGAGATTCGGTCGCGAGCAGTACTTC	CSAPRTSGRFGREQYF
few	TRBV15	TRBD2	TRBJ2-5	TGTGCCACCAGCAGTTGGATGAGCGGGAGCTTCCAAGAGACCCAGTACTTC	CATSSWMSGSFQETQYF
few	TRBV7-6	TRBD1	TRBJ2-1	TGTGCCAGCAGCAACGGGAGACAGGGGCCCTACAATGAGCAGTTCTTC	CASSNGRQGPYNEQFF
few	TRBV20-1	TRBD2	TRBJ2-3	TGCAGTGCCGGACTAGCGGGAAATGCAGATACGCAGTATTTT	CSAGLAGNADTQYF
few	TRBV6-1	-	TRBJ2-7	TGTGCCAGCAGGACCGAGGGTAGGTTCTCCTACGAGCAGTACTTC	CASRTEGRFSYEQYF
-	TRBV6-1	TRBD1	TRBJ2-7	TGTGCCAGCAGTGACCGGGACAGGGCTATCCACGAGCAGTACTTC	CASSDRDRAIHEQYF
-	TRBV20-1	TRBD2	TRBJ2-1	TGCAGTGCTCACGCGGGTTATGGAGCGGGAGAGCAGTTCTTC	CSAHAGYGAGEQFF
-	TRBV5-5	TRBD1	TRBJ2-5	TGTGCCAGCAGCTTGGATTGGACAGGCGCCAGGGTGGCCCAGTACTTC	CASSLDWTGARVAQYF
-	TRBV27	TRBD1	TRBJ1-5	TGTGCCAGCAGTCCCCAATTTACAGGGGGCGGAACGAGCAATCAGCCCCAGCATTTT	CASSPQFTGGGTSNQPQHF
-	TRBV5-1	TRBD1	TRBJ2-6	TGCGCCAGCAGCTTTCGGACAGGGGCCTCTGGGGCCAACGTCCTGACTTTC	CASSFRTGASGANVLTF
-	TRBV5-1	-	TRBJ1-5	TGCGCCAGCAGCTTGGAGGGGTTGGGTAGCCAGCCCCAGCATTTT	CASSLEGLGSQPQHF
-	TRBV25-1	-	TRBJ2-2	TGTGCCAGCAGTGAGCAGTTCTCCGGGGAGCTGTTTTTT	CASSEQFSGELFF
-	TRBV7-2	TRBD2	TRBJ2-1	TGTGCCAGCAGCGGGACCGCAAGCGGGGAGACCCAGTTCTTC	CASSGTASGETQFF
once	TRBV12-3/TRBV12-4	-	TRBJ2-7	TGTGCCAGCAGTCCAGGGGCAGGGGGACTGTACGAGCAGTACTTC	CASSPGAGGLYEQYF
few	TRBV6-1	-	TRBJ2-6	TGTGCCAGCAGTGACGGTTGGGGCTCTGGGGCCAACGTCCTGACTTTC	CASSDGWGSGANVLTF
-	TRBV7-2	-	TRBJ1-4	TGTGCCAGCAGCTTAGCCAGGGCACTCCCCGAGGGAAAACTGTTTTTT	CASSLARALPEGKLFF
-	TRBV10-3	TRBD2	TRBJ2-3	TGTGCCATCACTAGCGGGGACACAGATACGCAGTATTTT	CAITSGDTDTQYF
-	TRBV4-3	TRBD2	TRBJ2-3	TGCGCCAGCAGACCACGCCGGGGGGGCACAGATACGCAGTATTTT	CASRPRRGGTDTQYF
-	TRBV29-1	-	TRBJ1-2	TGCAGCGTTGAATTGAGCGTGGGTGGCTACACCTTC	CSVELSVGGYTF
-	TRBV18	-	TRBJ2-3	TGTGCCAGCTCACCACGCAGGGGAACAGGCACAGATACGCAGTATTTT	CASSPRRGTGTDTQYF
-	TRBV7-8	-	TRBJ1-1	TGTGCCAGCAGCTTAAAGGGGGGAGGAAGGAACACTGGAGCTTTCTTT	CASSLKGGGRNTGAFF
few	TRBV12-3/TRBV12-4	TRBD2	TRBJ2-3	TGTGCCAGCAGTTTAGTCCCAGCGGGAAGCACAGATACGCAGTATTTT	CASSLVPAGSTDTQYF
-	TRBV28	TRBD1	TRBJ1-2	TGTGCCAGTTCGTTTCCAGGGACAGGAGATGGCCACACCTTC	CASSFPGTGDGHTF
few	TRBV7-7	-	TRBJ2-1	TGTGCCAGCAGCTTAGAAGCGGCGGCCTACAATGAGCAGTTCTTC	CASSLEAAAYNEQFF
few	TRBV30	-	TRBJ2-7	TGTGCCTGGAGTGTGCCATCGGGGTACGAGCAGTACTTC	CAWSVPSGYEQYF
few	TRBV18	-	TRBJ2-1	TGTGCCAGCTCCACCCTTCAGGCGAGTTTCTCCTACAATGAGCAGTTCTTC	CASSTLQASFSYNEQFF
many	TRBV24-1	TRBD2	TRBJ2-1	TGTGCCACCAGTGACCTGACTAGCAACAATGAGCAGTTCTTC	CATSDLTSNNEQFF
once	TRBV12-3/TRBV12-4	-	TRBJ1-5	TGTGCCAGCAGTTTAGGGCCGATCCGTCCCCAGCATTTT	CASSLGPIRPQHF
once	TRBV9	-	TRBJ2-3	TGTGCCAGCATCGTAGCTGGGGCGGTCACAGATACGCAGTATTTT	CASIVAGAVTDTQYF